The present T cell receptor beta chain was sequenced within a study of T cell clonality in common variable immunodeficiency (dated by TCRdb to 2013 to 2016). What the authors observed across the whole study: Compared with healthy controls, CVID subjects showed increased TCRbeta clonality (t-test p = 0.018), a feature most characteristic of about a third of subjects. Correlations of repertoire features with clinical complications were constrained by heterogeneity among patients within the CVID cohort. It was noted by the authors that sequencing of the repertoires of T cell subpopulations would be needed to clarify the cause of the increased clonality in CVID. Even though DNA input was equal, the average per sample came to 80,000 to 100,000 unique sequences for controls compared with some 29,000 for CVID samples. Fewer deletions and N-nucleotide insertions were reportedly observed in CVID TCRbeta sequences, and highly modified clones with 13 or more V deletions were reportedly absent from CVID TCRbeta sequences. Healthy controls shared more TCRbeta clones with each other than CVID subjects shared among themselves (p < 0.0001).

Most CVID patients and most healthy controls were of Caucasian heritage. Heparinized peripheral whole blood samples of roughly 5 to 8.5 ml were obtained from each donor. Genomic DNA from adults with common variable immune deficiency (CVID) and from healthy adult controls was used for sequencing of TCRbeta CDR3 repertoires. The control group comprised some 22 healthy adult volunteers, some 12 female and 10 male, aged about 23 to 66 years with a mean age of around 37. To isolate peripheral blood mononuclear cells, diluted blood was subjected to density centrifugation over Hypaque 1077 or Ficoll-Paque. Genomic DNA was extracted from unsorted mononuclear cells by Qiagen column purification or by a centrifugation-based method. For sequencing input, CVID and control samples contributed equivalent amounts of genomic DNA. For every sample, a 60 bp segment covering the rearranged TCRbeta CDR3 region was amplified and then sequenced. The immunoSEQ assay, a bias-corrected multiplex PCR combined with high-throughput sequencing, was used to amplify TCRbeta. The paper's data handling went like this. Each unique nucleotide sequence was treated as a clone and annotated with V, D and J genes, copy number and frequency. Sequences were labeled productive if in frame, and non-productive if out of frame or containing stop codons. Clonality was calculated from Shannon's entropy as previously described. The predicted amino acid sequences of productive clones were used to derive the mean CDR3 Kyte-Doolittle hydropathy. Hierarchical clustering of scaled V gene usage was performed with the R hclust function using Manhattan distance and complete linkage. To assess clone sharing by CDR3 amino acid sequence, 12 repertoires per group were resampled over 100 rounds. The repertoires were screened for approximately 72 published EBV-specific TCRbeta sequences and a few hundred published CMV-specific TCRbeta sequences. A couple of CVID samples that yielded fewer than 10,000 sequences were excluded from the analysis, so 40 to 50 CVID repertoires were retained. The source is immuneACCESS, and TCRdb retained only in-frame sequences with V and J called. Part of the clones is not carried over; for the studies checked, unresolved V genes explain less than half of this, and the remainder is unexplained. V, J and clone size are those of that table, while D and trimming were read from the DNA. This sample includes tens of thousands of clones, and none of them was observed just once. Jointly, the top ten make up roughly 6% of the sample.

This clone was detected ten times or more. Its antigen is still unknown. The read halts 3 residues ahead of the CDR3 end, with the missing end drawn from the germline J gene. In the germline V gene, CDR1 corresponds to MGHRA and CDR2 to YSYEKL. The CDR3 runs 16 amino acids, cysteine and phenylalanine included. The CDR3 was read in part: 39 bases, with the frame set at base 1. The sequenced sample was peripheral blood mononuclear cells. The chain uses TRBV4-1 and TRBJ2-3; 9 of the junction bases match TRBD1. This sequence was found in a person between 18 and 75 years old in good health. The CDR3 is CASSTPRDRDEETQYF. Partial CDR3 DNA: TGCGCCAGCAGCACCCCCCGGGACAGGGATGAAGAGACG.